The present T cell receptor beta chain was sequenced within a study of cytomegalovirus exposure and HLA in healthy donors. About this clone: Its antigen is currently unknown.

Study-wide findings and caveats: Most subjects had HLA-A and HLA-B alleles reportedly predicted accurately by TCR beta sequences. Rare sequences made up most TCRs, while some public TCRs were found in many donors. A later analysis reportedly found fewer N-insertions in an Asian-associated ancestry cluster than the roughly 700-donor mean.

The CDR3 is 15 residues long. The germline V and J ends were trimmed by 2 bases and 6 bases, with 14 bases remaining between them. Germline V gene lookup returns CDR1 KGHSH and CDR2 LQKENI. The primer mix had 60 Vbeta and 13 Jbeta primers. Profiling relied on immunoSEQ multiplex PCR, and the TCRdb table lists in-frame clones only, not all of them. The sample holds about 150,000 clones, about 80% seen once. The chain recombines TRBV18 with TRBJ1-5; D is perhaps TRBD1 (6 bases). This receptor was identified in a male donor in good health and CMV-seronegative. Sequencing was performed on PBMCs. Written as DNA, the CDR3 is TGTGCCAGCTCACCATCGGGGGGCGAAAGTCAGCCCCAGCATTTT. It codes for CASSPSGGESQPQHF.